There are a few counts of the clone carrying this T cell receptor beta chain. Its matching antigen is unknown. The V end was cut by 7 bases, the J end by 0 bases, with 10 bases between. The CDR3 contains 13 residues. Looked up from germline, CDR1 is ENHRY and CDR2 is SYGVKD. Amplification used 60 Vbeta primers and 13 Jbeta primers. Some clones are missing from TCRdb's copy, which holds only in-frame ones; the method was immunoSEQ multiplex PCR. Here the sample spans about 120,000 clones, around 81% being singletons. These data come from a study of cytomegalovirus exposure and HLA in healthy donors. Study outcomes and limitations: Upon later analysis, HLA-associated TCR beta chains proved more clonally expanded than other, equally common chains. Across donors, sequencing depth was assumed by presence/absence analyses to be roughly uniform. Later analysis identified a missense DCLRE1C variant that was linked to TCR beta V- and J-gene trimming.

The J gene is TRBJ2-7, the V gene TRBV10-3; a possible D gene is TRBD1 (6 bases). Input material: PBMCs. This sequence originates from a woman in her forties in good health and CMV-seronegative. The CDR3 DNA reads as TGTGCCATCATGGACAGAAGCTCCTACGAGCAGTACTTC. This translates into CAIMDRSSYEQYF.